Listed here are 6 T cell receptor beta chains from one sample, sequenced in a study of blood T cell repertoires in COVID-19. Some clones are missing from TCRdb's copy, which holds only in-frame ones; the method was immunoSEQ multiplex PCR. The sample yields 250,000 or so clones, approximately 85% seen once. Sequenced: PBMCs or T cells enriched from blood (not recorded which). These receptor sequences come from a woman in her forties or fifties who had recovered from COVID-19.

The V and J genes are TRBV7-2 and TRBJ2-1; TRBD2 matches 9 bases. The length of the CDR3 is 17 residues. V was clipped by 0 bases and J by 9 bases; unmatched bases: 12. Germline CDR1 is SGHTA and CDR2 is FQGNSA. CDR3 nucleotides: TGTGCCAGCAGCTTAGCCCCCGCTGCGGGGGGGCAGGGTGAGCAGTTCTTC. This encodes CASSLAPAAGGQGEQFF. The full variable domain, completed using reference TRBV7-2 and TRBJ2-1, is GAGVSQSPSNKVTEKGKDVELRCDPISGHTALYWYRQSLGQGLEFLIYFQGNSAPDKSGLPSDRFSAERTGGSVSTLTIQRTQQEDSAVYLCASSLAPAAGGQGEQFFGPGTRLTVL.

This rearrangement joins TRBV5-1 to TRBJ2-2, with D possibly being TRBD1 (5 bases). This CDR3 has 14 residues. Trimming cost V 4 bases and J 2 bases, with 9 bases left between them. Germline V gives CDR1 SGHRS, CDR2 YFSETQ. The DNA for the CDR3 is TGCGCCAGCAGCCAAGACAGTAACACCGGGGAGCTGTTTTTT. It is translated as CASSQDSNTGELFF. The entire variable domain, with the rest obtained from reference TRBV5-1 and TRBJ2-2, is as follows: KAGVTQTPRYLIKTRGQQVTLSCSPISGHRSVSWYQQTPGQGLQFLFEYFSETQRNKGNFPGRFSGRQFSNSRSEMNVSTLELGDSALYLCASSQDSNTGELFFGEGSRLTVL.

The rearrangement uses TRBV11-3 and TRBJ2-6, with TRBD2 matching over 13 bases. V trimming: 4 bases; J trimming: 1 base; junction bases outside the gene matches: 13. Germline CDR1 reads SGHNT; CDR2 reads YENEEA. The CDR3 length is 21 residues. The CDR3 DNA reads as TGTGCCAGCAGCTCAGAGTTGGGCCTGACTAGCGGGAGGTCTGGGGCCAACGTCCTGACTTTC. This gives the protein CASSSELGLTSGRSGANVLTF.

The chain uses TRBV30 and TRBJ2-7, with a tentative D call TRBD2 (5 bases). The CDR3 totals 11 residues. Deletions cut 5 bases from V and 3 bases from J, with 8 bases between. Germline V gives CDR1 GTSNPN, CDR2 SVGIG (reference sequence). CDR3 in amino acids: CAWALGYEQYF. The CDR3 coding sequence is TGTGCCTGGGCACTAGGCTACGAGCAGTACTTC.

The CDR3 region has the DNA TGTGCCTGGACACTACAGGGACCCTATGGCTACACCTTC. The encoded protein is CAWTLQGPYGYTF. The chain couples TRBV30 to TRBJ1-2; the D gene is possibly TRBD1 (6 bases). V lost 4 bases, J lost 4 bases, and 13 bases lay in between. Germline V gene sequence: CDR1 GTSNPN, CDR2 SVGIG (reference sequence). The CDR3 totals 13 residues.

The chain is built from TRBV18 and TRBJ1-1, with 8 bases fitting TRBD1. V dropped 6 bases and J dropped 4; count of bases not matched to a gene: 10. The CDR3 runs to 15 residues. The germline V gene encodes CDR1 KGHSH and CDR2 LQKENI. Written as DNA, the CDR3 is TGTGCCAGCTCCCAACACCCTACAGGGGGCACTGAAGCTTTCTTT. Encoded protein: CASSQHPTGGTEAFF.